Included here is one T cell receptor (beta chain) sequence, with context. These data originate in a study of CD8 T cells in Susac syndrome. Deletions cut 0 bases from V and 4 bases from J, with 6 bases between. The CDR3 has 13 amino acids. In germline, CDR1 is SGDLS, CDR2 YYNGEE. The RNA, about 0.45 to 1 ug, was put through reverse transcription using random hexamers. One entry per CDR3 protein, called by TCRdb with MiXCR from the immunoSEQ multiplex PCR reads. The sample has about 200,000 distinct CDR3 sequences; approximately 96% are singletons. The genes are TRBV9 and TRBJ2-3; D is unclear. The sequencing input was CD4+ T cells from PBMCs. This receptor was taken from a human donor with multiple sclerosis. The CDR3 sequence is CASSVDRSDTQYF. CDR3 nucleotide sequence: TGTGCCAGCAGCGTAGATAGGTCAGATACGCAGTATTTT. The full variable domain, completed using reference TRBV9 and TRBJ2-3, is DSGVTQTPKHLITATGQRVTLRCSPRSGDLSVYWYQQSLDQGLQFLIQYYNGEERAKGNILERFSAQQFPDLHSELNLSSLELGDSALYFCASSVDRSDTQYFGPGTRLTVL.